The entry that follows covers one TCR beta chain sequence. What it binds is not known. Aged roughly 6 to 90, donors were systemically healthy Caucasians from Russia. Germline V lookup: CDR1 LGHNT, CDR2 FRNRAP. This CDR3 spans 14 amino acids. V shed 3 bases and J shed 4 bases, with 10 bases lying between them. Primed by a sample-barcoded 5' primer and a J-beta primer mix, a second PCR proceeded for about 6 to 12 cycles. TCRdb re-analysed the 5' RACE reads in MiXCR, keeping a single row per CDR3 protein. The sample has roughly 1.4 million distinct CDR3 sequences, roughly 60% seen once; the top ten hold over 5.5%. This specimen belongs to a study of blood T cells in healthy people across ages. Notes on the study in general: Estimates of total diversity, which came from one million sequenced T cells, were considered to be underestimates.

The source material was blood. The sequence came from a man younger than 35 in good health. The chain recombines TRBV12-5 with TRBJ2-1; no clear D. CDR3 DNA sequence: TGTGCTAGTGGTTTTCGGATGGGATACAATGAGCAGTTCTTC. It encodes CASGFRMGYNEQFF. Drawing the rest from reference TRBV12-5 and TRBJ2-1, the complete variable domain is DARVTQTPRHKVTEMGQEVTMRCQPILGHNTVFWYRQTMMQGLELLAYFRNRAPLDDSGMPKDRFSAEMPDATLATLKIQPSEPRDSAVYFCASGFRMGYNEQFFGPGTRLTVL.